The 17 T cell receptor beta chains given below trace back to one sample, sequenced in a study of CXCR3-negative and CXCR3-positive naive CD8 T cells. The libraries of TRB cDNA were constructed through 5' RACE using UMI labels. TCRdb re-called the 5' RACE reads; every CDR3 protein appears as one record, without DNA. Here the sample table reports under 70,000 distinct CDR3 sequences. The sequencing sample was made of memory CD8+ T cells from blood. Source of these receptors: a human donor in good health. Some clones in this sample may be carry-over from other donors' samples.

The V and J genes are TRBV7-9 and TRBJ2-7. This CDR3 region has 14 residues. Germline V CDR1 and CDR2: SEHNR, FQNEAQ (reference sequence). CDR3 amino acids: CASSFSNRSHEQYF.

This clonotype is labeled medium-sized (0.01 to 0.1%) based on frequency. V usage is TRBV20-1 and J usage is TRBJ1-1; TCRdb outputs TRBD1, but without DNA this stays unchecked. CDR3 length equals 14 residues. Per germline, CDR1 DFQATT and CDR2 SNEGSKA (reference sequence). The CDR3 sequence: CSARAPGGHTEAFF.

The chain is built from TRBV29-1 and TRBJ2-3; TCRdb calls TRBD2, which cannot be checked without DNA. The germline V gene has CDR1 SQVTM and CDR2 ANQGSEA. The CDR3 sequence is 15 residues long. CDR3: CSVGGGGAGTDTQYF.

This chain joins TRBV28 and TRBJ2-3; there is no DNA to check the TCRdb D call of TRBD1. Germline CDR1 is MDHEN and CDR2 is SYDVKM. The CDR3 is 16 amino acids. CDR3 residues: CASVNDRLASTDTQYF.

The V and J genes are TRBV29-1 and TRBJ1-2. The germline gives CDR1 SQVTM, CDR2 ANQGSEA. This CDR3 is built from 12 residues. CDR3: CSVATISDGYTF. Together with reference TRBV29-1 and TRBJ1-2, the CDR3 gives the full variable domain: SAVISQKPSRDICQRGTSLTIQCQVDSQVTMMFWYRQQPGQSLTLIATANQGSEATYESGFVIDKFPISRPNLTFSTLTVSNMSPEDSSIYLCSVATISDGYTFGSGTRLTVV.

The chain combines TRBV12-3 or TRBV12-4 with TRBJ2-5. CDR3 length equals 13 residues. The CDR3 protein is CASSFSGQETQYF.

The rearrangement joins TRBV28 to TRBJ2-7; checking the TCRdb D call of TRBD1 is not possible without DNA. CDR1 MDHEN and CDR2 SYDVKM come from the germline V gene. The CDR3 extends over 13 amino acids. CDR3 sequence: CASSLTGMDEQYF.

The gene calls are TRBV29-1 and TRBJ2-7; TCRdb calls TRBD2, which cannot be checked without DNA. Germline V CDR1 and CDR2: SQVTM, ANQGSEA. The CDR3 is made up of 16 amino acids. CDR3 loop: CRVEDQEGPLSYEQYF.

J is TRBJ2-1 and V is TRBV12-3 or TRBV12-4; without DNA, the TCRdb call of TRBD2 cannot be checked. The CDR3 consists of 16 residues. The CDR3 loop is CASTLTAGEGGYEQFF.

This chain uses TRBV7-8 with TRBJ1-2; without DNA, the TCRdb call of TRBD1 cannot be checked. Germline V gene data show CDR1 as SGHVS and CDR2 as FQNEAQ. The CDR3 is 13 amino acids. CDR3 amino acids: CASSFPGDYGYTF.

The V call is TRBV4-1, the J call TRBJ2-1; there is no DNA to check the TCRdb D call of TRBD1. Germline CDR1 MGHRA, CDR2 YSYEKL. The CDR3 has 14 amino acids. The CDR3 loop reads CASSQMVHREEQFF.

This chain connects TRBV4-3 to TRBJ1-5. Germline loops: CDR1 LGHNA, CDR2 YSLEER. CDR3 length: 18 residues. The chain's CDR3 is CASSQSQTGLVGNQPQHF.

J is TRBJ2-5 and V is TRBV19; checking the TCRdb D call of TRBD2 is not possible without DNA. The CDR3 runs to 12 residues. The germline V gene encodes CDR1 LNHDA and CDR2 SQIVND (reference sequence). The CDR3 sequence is CASNGEEETQYF. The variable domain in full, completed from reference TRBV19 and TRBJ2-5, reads DGGITQSPKYLFRKEGQNVTLSCEQNLNHDAMYWYRQDPGQGLRLIYYSQIVNDFQKGDIAEGYSVSREKKESFPLTVTSAQKNPTAFYLCASNGEEETQYFGPGTRLLVL.

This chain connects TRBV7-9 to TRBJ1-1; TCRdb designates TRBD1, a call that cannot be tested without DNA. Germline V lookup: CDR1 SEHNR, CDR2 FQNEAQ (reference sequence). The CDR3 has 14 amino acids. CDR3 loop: CASSSMGADTEAFF.

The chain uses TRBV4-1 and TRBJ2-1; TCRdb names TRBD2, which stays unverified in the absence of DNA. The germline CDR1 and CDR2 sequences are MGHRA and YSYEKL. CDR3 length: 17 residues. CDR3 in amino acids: CASSQDLAGETYNEQFF.

The CDR3 reads CASSLGSRVTEAFF. The rearrangement links TRBV12-3 or TRBV12-4 to TRBJ1-1; as DNA is missing, the TRBD1 call by TCRdb cannot be tested. The CDR3 runs 14 residues.

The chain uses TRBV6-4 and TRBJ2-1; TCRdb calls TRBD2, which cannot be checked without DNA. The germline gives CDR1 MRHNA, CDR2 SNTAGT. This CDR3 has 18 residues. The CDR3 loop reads CASSDKQLAGDFANEQFF.